The present T cell receptor beta chain was sequenced within a study of T cells in Graves' hyperthyroidism and ophthalmopathy. Background on the study: Initial diagnosis, before any treatment, was when peripheral blood was collected.

CDR3 length equals 15 residues. Germline CDR1 is SGHRS and CDR2 is YFSETQ. V lost 3 bases and J lost 2, with 14 bases in between. Ophthalmopathy patients showed a Clinical Activity Score of at least 3, NOSPECS grade of at least 4 and duration under 3 months. Patients were excluded for uncontrolled infection, other autoimmune disease, pregnancy or lactation. 10 ml of fresh peripheral blood supplied the PBMCs. This clonotype has a count of ten or more. TCR beta CDR3 region amplification was performed from RNA transcripts. When the TCR CDR3 underwent first-round RT-PCR, the HTBI primer set was used. TCRdb redid the calling of the multiplex PCR reads with MiXCR, one entry per CDR3 protein. The table lists around 600,000 distinct CDR3 sequences, 11% to 15% of them singletons.

J is TRBJ1-1 and V is TRBV5-1; D not certain. Material: blood. This receptor was obtained from a woman under 30 with Graves' ophthalmopathy. Written as DNA, the CDR3 is TGCGCCAGCAGCTCTTTACAGCACCCAAACACTGAAGCTTTCTTT. Translated: CASSSLQHPNTEAFF.